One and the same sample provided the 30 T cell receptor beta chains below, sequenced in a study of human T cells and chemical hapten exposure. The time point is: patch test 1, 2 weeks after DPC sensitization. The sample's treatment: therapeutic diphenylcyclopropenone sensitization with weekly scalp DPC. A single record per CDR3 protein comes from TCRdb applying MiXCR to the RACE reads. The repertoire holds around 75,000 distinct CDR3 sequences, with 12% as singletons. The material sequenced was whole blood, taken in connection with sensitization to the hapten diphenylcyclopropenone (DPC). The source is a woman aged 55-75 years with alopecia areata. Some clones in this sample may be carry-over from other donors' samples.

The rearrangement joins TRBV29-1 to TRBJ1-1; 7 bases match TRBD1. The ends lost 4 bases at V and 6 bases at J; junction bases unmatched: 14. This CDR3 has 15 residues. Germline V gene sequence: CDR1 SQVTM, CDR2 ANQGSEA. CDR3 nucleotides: TGCAGCGTTGGATTCGGACAGGCTTCGTTGGCTGAAGCTTTCTTT. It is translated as CSVGFGQASLAEAFF.

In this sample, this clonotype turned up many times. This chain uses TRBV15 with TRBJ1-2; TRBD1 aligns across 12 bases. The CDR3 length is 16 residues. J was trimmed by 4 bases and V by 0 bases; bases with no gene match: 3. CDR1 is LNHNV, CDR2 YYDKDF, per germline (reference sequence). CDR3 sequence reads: CATSREGTGGIYGYTF. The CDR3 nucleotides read TGTGCCACCAGCAGAGAAGGGACAGGGGGCATCTATGGCTACACCTTC.

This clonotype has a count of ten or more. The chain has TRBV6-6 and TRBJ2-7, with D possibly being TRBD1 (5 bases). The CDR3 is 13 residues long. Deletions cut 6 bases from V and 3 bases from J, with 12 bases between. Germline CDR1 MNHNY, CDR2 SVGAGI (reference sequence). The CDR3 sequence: CASSPQGDYEQYF. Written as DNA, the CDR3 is TGTGCCAGCAGCCCTCAGGGTGACTACGAGCAGTACTTC.

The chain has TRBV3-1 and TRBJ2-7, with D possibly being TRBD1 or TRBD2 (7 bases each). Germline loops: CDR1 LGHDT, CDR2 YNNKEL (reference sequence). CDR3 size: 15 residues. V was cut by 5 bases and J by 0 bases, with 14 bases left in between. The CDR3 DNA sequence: TGTGCCAGCAGCAACAGGGGAGGGAGCTCCTACGAGCAGTACTTC. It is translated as CASSNRGGSSYEQYF.

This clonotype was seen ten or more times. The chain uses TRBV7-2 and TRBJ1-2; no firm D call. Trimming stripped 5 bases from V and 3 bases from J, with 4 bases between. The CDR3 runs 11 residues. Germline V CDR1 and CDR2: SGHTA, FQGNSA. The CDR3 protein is CASSEYYGYTF. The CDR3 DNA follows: TGTGCCAGCAGCGAGTACTATGGCTACACCTTC. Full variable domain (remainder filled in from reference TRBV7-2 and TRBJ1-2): GAGVSQSPSNKVTEKGKDVELRCDPISGHTALYWYRQSLGQGLEFLIYFQGNSAPDKSGLPSDRFSAERTGGSVSTLTIQRTQQEDSAVYLCASSEYYGYTFGSGTRLTVV.

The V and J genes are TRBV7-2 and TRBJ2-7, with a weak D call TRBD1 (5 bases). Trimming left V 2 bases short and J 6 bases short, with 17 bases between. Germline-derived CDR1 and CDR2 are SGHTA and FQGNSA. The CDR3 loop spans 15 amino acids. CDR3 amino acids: CASSLFPGPDSEQYF. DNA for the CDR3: TGTGCCAGCAGCTTATTCCCCGGACCAGACAGCGAGCAGTACTTC.

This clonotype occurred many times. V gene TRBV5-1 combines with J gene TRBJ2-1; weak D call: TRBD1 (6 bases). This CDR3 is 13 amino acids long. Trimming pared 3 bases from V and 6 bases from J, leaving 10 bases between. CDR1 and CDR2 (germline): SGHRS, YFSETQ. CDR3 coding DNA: TGCGCCAGCAGCTACGGACAGACCAATGAGCAGTTCTTC. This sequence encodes CASSYGQTNEQFF. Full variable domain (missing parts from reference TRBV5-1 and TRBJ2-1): KAGVTQTPRYLIKTRGQQVTLSCSPISGHRSVSWYQQTPGQGLQFLFEYFSETQRNKGNFPGRFSGRQFSNSRSEMNVSTLELGDSALYLCASSYGQTNEQFFGPGTRLTVL.

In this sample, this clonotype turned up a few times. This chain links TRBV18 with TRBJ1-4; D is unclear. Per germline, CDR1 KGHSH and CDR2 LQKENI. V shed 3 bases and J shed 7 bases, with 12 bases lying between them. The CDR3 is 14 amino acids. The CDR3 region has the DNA TGTGCCAGCTCACCCGATTGGTCGTTTGAAAAACTGTTTTTT. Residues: CASSPDWSFEKLFF.

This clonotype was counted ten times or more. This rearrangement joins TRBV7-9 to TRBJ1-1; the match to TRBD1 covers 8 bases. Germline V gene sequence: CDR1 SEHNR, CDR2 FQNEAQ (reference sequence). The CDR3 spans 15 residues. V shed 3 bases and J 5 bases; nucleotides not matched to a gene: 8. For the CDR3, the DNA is TGTGCCAGCAGCTTTGGGACAGGACAACGAACTGAAGCTTTCTTT. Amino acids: CASSFGTGQRTEAFF.

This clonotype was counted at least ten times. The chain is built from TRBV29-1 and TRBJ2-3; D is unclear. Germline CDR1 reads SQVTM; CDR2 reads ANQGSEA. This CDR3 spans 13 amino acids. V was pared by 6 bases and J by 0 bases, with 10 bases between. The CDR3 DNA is TGCAGCGTCCTCACCACCAGCACAGATACGCAGTATTTT. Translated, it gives CSVLTTSTDTQYF.

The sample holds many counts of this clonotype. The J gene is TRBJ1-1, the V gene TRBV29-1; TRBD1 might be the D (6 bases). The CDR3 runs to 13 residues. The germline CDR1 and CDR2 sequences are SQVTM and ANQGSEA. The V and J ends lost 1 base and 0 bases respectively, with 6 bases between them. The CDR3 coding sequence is TGCAGCGTTGAAGGGGACATGAACACTGAAGCTTTCTTT. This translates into CSVEGDMNTEAFF.

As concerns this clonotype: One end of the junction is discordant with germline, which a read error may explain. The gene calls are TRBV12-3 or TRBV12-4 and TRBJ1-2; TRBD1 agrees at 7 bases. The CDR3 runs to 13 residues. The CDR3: CASSSIGQAAHRF. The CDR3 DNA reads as TGTGCCAGCAGTTCCATCGGACAGGCCGCCCACCGCTTC.

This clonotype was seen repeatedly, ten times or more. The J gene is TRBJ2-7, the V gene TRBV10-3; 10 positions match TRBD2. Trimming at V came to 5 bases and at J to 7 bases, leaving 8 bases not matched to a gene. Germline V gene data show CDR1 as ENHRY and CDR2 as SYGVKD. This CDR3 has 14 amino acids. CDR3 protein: CAISILAGEREQYF. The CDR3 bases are TGTGCCATCAGTATTCTAGCGGGGGAAAGAGAGCAGTACTTC.

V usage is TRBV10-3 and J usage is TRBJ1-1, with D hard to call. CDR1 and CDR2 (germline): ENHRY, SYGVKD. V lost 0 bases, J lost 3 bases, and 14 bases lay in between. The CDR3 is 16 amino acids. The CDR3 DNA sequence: TGTGCCATCAGTGAGTCGACGAGGACCAAGGACACTGAAGCTTTCTTT. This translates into CAISESTRTKDTEAFF.

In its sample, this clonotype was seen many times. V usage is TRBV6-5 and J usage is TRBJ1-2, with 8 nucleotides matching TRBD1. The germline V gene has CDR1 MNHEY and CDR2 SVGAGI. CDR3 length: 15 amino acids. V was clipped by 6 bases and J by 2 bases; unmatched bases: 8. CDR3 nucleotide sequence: TGTGCCAGCAGGCCGTGGGCAGGGGGCAACTATGGCTACACCTTC. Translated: CASRPWAGGNYGYTF.

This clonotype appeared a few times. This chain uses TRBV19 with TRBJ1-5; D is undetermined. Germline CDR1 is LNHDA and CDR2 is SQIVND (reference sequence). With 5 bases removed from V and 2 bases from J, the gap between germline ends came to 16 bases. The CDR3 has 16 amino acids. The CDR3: CASSPSPPGGNQPQHF. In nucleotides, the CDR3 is TGTGCCAGTAGTCCATCCCCGCCAGGTGGCAATCAGCCCCAGCATTTT.

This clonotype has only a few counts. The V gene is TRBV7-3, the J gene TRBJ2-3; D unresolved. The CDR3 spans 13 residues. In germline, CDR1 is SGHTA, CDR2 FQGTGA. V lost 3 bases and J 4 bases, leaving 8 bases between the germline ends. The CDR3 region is CASSFYSSDTQYF. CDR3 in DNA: TGTGCCAGCAGCTTTTACAGTTCAGATACGCAGTATTTT.

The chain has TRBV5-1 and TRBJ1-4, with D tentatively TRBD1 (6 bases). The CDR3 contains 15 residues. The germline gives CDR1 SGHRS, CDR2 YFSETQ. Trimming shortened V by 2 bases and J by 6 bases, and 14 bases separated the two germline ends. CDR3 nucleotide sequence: TGCGCCAGCAGCTTCAACGGGGGCAGTGATGAAAAACTGTTTTTT. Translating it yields CASSFNGGSDEKLFF.

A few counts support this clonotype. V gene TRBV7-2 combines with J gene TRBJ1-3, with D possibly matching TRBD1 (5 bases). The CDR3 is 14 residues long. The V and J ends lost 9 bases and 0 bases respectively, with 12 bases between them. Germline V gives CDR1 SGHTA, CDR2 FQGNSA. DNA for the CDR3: TGTGCCAGGGGGGGACCGGACTCTGGAAACACCATATATTTT. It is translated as CARGGPDSGNTIYF.

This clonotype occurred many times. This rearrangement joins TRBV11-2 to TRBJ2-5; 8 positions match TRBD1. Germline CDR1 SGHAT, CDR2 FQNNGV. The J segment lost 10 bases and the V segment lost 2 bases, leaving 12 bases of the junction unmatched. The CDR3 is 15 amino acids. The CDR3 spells CASSLLGTGEDVQYF. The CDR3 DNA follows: TGTGCCAGCAGCTTACTGGGGACAGGAGAGGACGTCCAGTACTTC.

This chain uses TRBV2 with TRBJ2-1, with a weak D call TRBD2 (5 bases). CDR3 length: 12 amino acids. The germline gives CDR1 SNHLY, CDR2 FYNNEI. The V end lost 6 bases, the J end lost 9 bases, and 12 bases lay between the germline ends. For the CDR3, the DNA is TGTGCCAGCAGAGCTGTTGCGGGTGAGCAGTTCTTC. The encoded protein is CASRAVAGEQFF.

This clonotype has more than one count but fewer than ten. The CDR3 DNA reads TGTGCCAGCTCACCAATGATGCAGAACGCCTACGAGCAGTACTTC. Its protein product is CASSPMMQNAYEQYF. V and J are TRBV18 and TRBJ2-7, with D uncertain. The CDR3 has 15 residues. Germline CDR1 reads KGHSH; CDR2 reads LQKENI. Trimming removed 2 bases at V and 2 bases at J, with 13 bases between.

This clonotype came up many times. CDR3 sequence: CASSSSGVETQYF. CDR3 nucleotide sequence: TGTGCCAGCAGCTCGAGCGGGGTGGAGACCCAGTACTTC. The chain is built from TRBV7-3 and TRBJ2-5, with 7 positions matching TRBD2. Per the germline V gene, CDR1 is SGHTA and CDR2 is FQGTGA. J was trimmed by 5 bases and V by 4 bases; bases with no gene match: 4. The CDR3 covers 13 residues.

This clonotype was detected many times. CDR3 loop: CASSPSGGVSDTQYF. The CDR3 bases are TGTGCCAGCAGCCCTAGCGGGGGGGTTTCAGATACGCAGTATTTT. V usage is TRBV7-3 and J usage is TRBJ2-3; 12 nucleotides line up with TRBD2. V lost 5 bases, J lost 4 bases, and 4 bases stayed unmatched. Germline CDR1 reads SGHTA; CDR2 reads FQGTGA. CDR3 length: 15 residues.

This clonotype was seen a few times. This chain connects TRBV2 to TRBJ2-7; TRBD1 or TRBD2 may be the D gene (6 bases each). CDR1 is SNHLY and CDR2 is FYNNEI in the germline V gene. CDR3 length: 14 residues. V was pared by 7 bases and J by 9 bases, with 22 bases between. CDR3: CASTITGGGEGQYF. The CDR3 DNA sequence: TGTGCCAGCACCATCACAGGAGGGGGTGAGGGGCAGTACTTC.

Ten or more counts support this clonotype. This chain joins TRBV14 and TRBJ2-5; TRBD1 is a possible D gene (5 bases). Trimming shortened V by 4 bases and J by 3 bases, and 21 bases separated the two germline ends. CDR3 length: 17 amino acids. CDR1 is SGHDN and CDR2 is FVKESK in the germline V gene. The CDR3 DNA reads TGTGCCAGCAGCCTCCTTCCAGGGAAGGATGGGGAAGAGACCCAGTACTTC. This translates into CASSLLPGKDGEETQYF. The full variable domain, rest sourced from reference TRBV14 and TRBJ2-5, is EAGVTQFPSHSVIEKGQTVTLRCDPISGHDNLYWYRRVMGKEIKFLLHFVKESKQDESGMPNNRFLAERTGGTYSTLKVQPAELEDSGVYFCASSLLPGKDGEETQYFGPGTRLLVL.

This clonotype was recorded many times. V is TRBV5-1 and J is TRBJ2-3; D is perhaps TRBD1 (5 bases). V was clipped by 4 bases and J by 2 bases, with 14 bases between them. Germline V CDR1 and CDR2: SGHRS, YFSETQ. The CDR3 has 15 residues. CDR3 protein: CASSPQTELTDTQYF. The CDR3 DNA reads TGCGCCAGCAGCCCCCAGACAGAACTCACAGATACGCAGTATTTT.

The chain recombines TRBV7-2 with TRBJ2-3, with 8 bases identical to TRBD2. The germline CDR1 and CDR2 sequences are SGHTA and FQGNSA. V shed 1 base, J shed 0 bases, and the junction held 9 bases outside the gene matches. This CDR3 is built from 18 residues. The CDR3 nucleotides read TGTGCCAGCAGCTTAGTCAAGCGGGGGACGACTAGCACAGATACGCAGTATTTT. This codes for CASSLVKRGTTSTDTQYF.

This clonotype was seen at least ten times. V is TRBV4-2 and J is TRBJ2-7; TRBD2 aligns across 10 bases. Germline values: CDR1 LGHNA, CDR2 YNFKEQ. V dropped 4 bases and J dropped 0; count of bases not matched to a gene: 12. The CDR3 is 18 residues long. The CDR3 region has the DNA TGTGCCAGCAGCCGGAGCCTAGCGGGGGCCTACGCCTCCTACGAGCAGTACTTC. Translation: CASSRSLAGAYASYEQYF.

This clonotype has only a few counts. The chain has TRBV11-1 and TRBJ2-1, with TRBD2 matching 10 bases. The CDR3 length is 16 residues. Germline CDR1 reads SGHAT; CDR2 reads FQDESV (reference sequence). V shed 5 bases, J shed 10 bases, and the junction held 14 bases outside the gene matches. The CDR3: CASSLVSGLAVVEQFF. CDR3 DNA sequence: TGTGCCAGCAGCCTAGTGTCTGGACTAGCGGTTGTCGAGCAGTTCTTC.